The T cell receptor beta chain under discussion was sequenced for a study of blood T cells in healthy people across ages. Broader study findings: Donor CMV infection status was unknown, possibly confounding age-related changes in expanded clonotypes.

With a J-beta primer mix and a sample-barcoded 5' primer, a second PCR ran roughly 6 to 12 cycles. TCRdb processed the 5' RACE reads anew with MiXCR; each CDR3 protein has one entry. Among hundreds of thousands of distinct CDR3 sequences listed, 40% to 45% were seen once. Germline-derived CDR1 and CDR2 are SGHRS and YFSETQ. Trimming stripped 0 bases from V and 3 bases from J, with 8 bases between. The CDR3 loop spans 14 amino acids. This clonotype was seen repeatedly, ten times or more. The antigen remains unidentified. The TCR originated in a man at least 80 years old in good health. Sequenced material: blood. The genes are TRBV5-1 and TRBJ2-3; D is uncertain. As DNA, the CDR3 is TGCGCCAGCAGCTTGGAGGGTTGGACAGATACGCAGTATTTT. Its protein product is CASSLEGWTDTQYF.